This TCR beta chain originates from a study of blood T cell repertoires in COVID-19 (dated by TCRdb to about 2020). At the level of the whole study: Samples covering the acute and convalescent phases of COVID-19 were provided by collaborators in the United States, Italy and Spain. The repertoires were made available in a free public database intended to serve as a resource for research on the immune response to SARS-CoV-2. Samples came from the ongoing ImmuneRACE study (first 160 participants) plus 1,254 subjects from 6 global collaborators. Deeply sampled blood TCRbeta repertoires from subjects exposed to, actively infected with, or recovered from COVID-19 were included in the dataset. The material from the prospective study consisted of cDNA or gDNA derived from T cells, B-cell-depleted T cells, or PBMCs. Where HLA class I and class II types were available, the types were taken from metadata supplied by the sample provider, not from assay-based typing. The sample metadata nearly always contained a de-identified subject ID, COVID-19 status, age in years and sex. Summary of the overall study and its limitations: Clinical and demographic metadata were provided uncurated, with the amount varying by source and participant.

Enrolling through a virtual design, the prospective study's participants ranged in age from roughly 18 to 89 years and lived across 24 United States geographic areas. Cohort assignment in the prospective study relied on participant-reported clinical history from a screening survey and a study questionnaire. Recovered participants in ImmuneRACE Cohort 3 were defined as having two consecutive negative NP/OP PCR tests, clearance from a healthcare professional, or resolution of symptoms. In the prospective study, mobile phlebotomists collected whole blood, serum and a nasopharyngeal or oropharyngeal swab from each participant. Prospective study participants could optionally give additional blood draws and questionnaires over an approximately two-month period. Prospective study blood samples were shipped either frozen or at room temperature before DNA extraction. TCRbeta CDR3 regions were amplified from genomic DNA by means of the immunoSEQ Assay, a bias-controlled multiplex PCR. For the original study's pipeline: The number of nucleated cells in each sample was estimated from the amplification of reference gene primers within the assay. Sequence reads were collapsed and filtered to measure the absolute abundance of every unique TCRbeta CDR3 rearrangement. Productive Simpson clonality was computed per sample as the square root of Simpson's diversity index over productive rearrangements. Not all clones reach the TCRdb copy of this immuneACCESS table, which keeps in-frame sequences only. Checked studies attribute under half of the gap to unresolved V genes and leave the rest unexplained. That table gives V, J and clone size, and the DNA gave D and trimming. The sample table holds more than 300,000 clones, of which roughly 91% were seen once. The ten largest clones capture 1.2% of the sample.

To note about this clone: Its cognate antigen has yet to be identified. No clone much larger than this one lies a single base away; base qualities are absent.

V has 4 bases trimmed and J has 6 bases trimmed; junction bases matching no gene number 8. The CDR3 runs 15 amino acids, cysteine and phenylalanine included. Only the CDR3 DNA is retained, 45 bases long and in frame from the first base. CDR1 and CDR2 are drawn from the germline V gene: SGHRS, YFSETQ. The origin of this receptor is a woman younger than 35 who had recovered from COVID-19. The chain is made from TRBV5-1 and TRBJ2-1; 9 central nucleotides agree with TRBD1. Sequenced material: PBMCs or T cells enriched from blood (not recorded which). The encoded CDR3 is CASSLWTGEINEQFF. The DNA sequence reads TGCGCCAGCAGCCTATGGACAGGGGAAATCAATGAGCAGTTCTTC.